Listed here are 30 T cell receptor beta chains from one sample, sequenced in a study of cytomegalovirus exposure and HLA in healthy donors. The PCR was carried out with 60 Vbeta primers and 13 Jbeta primers. Measured with immunoSEQ multiplex PCR; TCRdb has only the in-frame clones, and not every one. The sample includes hundreds of thousands of clones, roughly 80% of them seen just once. Material for sequencing was PBMCs. The receptor set was obtained from a girl aged 2 to 9 in good health and CMV-seronegative.

The rearrangement uses TRBV5-1 and TRBJ2-7, with 9 bases lining up with TRBD2. V lost 4 bases, J lost 2 bases, and 4 bases stayed unmatched. Germline assignment: CDR1 SGHRS and CDR2 YFSETQ. The CDR3 is 14 amino acids. CDR3 sequence reads: CASSPGLATYEQYF. The CDR3 DNA reads TGCGCCAGCAGCCCGGGACTAGCTACCTACGAGCAGTACTTC.

V usage is TRBV30 and J usage is TRBJ2-1; maybe TRBD2 (5 bases). Trimming removed 1 base from V and 0 bases from J, with 19 bases in between. This CDR3 has 18 amino acids. Germline V gene data show CDR1 as GTSNPN and CDR2 as SVGIG (reference sequence). CDR3 sequence reads: CAWSGSRTPLSSYNEQFF. The DNA of the CDR3 is TGTGCCTGGAGTGGAAGCCGGACTCCCCTAAGCTCCTACAATGAGCAGTTCTTC.

This clone showed up just a few times. The chain has TRBV11-2 and TRBJ1-1; no firm D call. The CDR3 consists of 14 residues. V was cut by 0 bases and J by 1 base, with 6 bases left in between. From germline, CDR1 is SGHAT and CDR2 FQNNGV. The chain's CDR3 is CASSLDLANTEAFF. The CDR3 DNA is TGTGCCAGCAGCTTAGATTTGGCGAACACTGAAGCTTTCTTT.

This clone was seen a few times. This chain joins TRBV2 and TRBJ1-1; a possible D gene is TRBD1 (5 bases). The ends were cut back, 4 bases at V and 7 bases at J, with 13 bases in the middle. The CDR3 spans 13 residues. CDR1 is SNHLY and CDR2 is FYNNEI in the germline V gene. The CDR3 loop reads CASSVAGLGEAFF. Here the CDR3 DNA reads TGTGCCAGCAGTGTGGCGGGGCTCGGTGAAGCTTTCTTT. Full variable domain (outside the CDR3, taken from reference TRBV2 and TRBJ1-1): EPEVTQTPSHQVTQMGQEVILRCVPISNHLYFYWYRQILGQKVEFLVSFYNNEISEKSEIFDDQFSVERPDGSNFTLKIRSTKLEDSAMYFCASSVAGLGEAFFGQGTRLTVV.

The chain has TRBV6-5 and TRBJ1-3; D might be TRBD1 (6 bases). V gave up 4 bases and J gave up 4 bases, with 11 bases separating them. Germline V gene data show CDR1 as MNHEY and CDR2 as SVGAGI. This CDR3 is built from 14 residues. CDR3 region: CASSSGHLGNTIYF. CDR3 sequence (DNA): TGTGCCAGCAGTTCGGGACACTTGGGAAACACCATATATTTT.

J is TRBJ2-5 and V is TRBV7-7; the D gene is possibly TRBD2 (5 bases). Trimming took 1 base from V and 7 from J, leaving 10 bases between them. The CDR3 is made up of 13 amino acids. The germline V gene encodes CDR1 SSHAT and CDR2 FNYEAQ (reference sequence). CDR3 sequence: CASSLDPAGTQYF. The CDR3 nucleotides read TGTGCCAGCAGCTTAGATCCCGCGGGGACCCAGTACTTC.

The genes are TRBV19 and TRBJ1-2; 8 nucleotides align to TRBD1. The CDR3 sequence is 14 residues long. Germline values: CDR1 LNHDA, CDR2 SQIVND (reference sequence). V was pared by 4 bases and J by 7 bases, with 8 bases of the junction left unmatched. The CDR3 is CASSRDRLLFGYTF. The CDR3, as DNA: TGTGCCAGTAGTAGGGACAGGTTACTCTTTGGCTACACCTTC.

In this sample, this clone turned up once. The chain joins TRBV7-9 to TRBJ1-2; perhaps TRBD1 as D (5 bases). Germline CDR1 reads SEHNR; CDR2 reads FQNEAQ (reference sequence). This CDR3 has 13 residues. V lost 5 bases to trimming and J lost 2 bases, with 9 bases between them. In DNA form, the CDR3 reads TGTGCCAGCAGCCCAGACAGAAACTATGGCTACACCTTC. Protein: CASSPDRNYGYTF.

The chain links TRBV5-4 to TRBJ2-6; the D is unclear. V was pared by 4 bases and J by 1 base, with 9 bases between. The CDR3 has 15 residues. The germline gives CDR1 SGHNT, CDR2 YYREEE (reference sequence). The CDR3 coding sequence is TGTGCCAGCAGCATCGGGTCGTCTGGGGCCAACGTCCTGACTTTC. Translated: CASSIGSSGANVLTF.

The rearrangement links TRBV6-5 to TRBJ2-2; 7 bases line up with TRBD1. V shed 6 bases, J shed 6 bases, and the junction held 10 bases outside the gene matches. Germline-derived CDR1 and CDR2 are MNHEY and SVGAGI. There are 15 residues in the CDR3. CDR3 DNA: TGTGCCAGCAGCCGACAGGGTTGGACTTCCGGGGAGCTGTTTTTT. Its protein product is CASSRQGWTSGELFF.

The CDR3 DNA reads as TGTGCCAGCTCACCGGGACAGGGTAGGAACTATGGCTACACCTTC. Its translation is CASSPGQGRNYGYTF. The J gene is TRBJ1-2, the V gene TRBV18; 9 bases fit TRBD1. The V segment lost 3 bases and the J segment 2 bases; nucleotides outside the gene matches: 4. Germline CDR1 KGHSH, CDR2 LQKENI. This CDR3 has 15 residues.

The CDR3 spells CSVVRQGQRYGYTF. Here the CDR3 DNA reads TGCAGCGTTGTTCGACAGGGCCAAAGGTATGGCTACACCTTC. This rearrangement joins TRBV29-1 to TRBJ1-2, with TRBD1 identical over 7 bases. From germline, CDR1 is SQVTM and CDR2 ANQGSEA. V was clipped by 4 bases and J by 5 bases; unmatched bases: 10. This CDR3 comprises 14 residues.

This chain links TRBV5-4 with TRBJ2-7; TRBD2 matches 7 bases. CDR1 and CDR2 (germline): SGHNT, YYREEE (reference sequence). This CDR3 region has 14 residues. V shed 2 bases and J 4 bases; nucleotides not matched to a gene: 6. CDR3 in amino acids: CASSFRGSAYEQYF. CDR3 bases: TGTGCCAGCAGCTTTCGCGGGAGCGCGTACGAGCAGTACTTC.

The CDR3 spells CASSPRRTRVYPNNEQFF. Written as DNA, the CDR3 is TGTGCCAGCAGCCCGAGACGTACCAGGGTCTACCCTAACAATGAGCAGTTCTTC. This rearrangement joins TRBV11-2 to TRBJ2-1, with D maybe TRBD1 (5 bases). Looked up from germline, CDR1 is SGHAT and CDR2 is FQNNGV. V lost 5 bases and J lost 5, with 25 bases in between. The CDR3 length is 18 residues.

The chain employs TRBV7-8 and TRBJ2-2, with D maybe TRBD1 (6 bases). V was cut by 5 bases and J by 4 bases, with 11 bases left in between. The CDR3 consists of 14 residues. Germline V CDR1 and CDR2: SGHVS, FQNEAQ. For the CDR3, the DNA is TGTGCCAGCAGCCAAAGCAGGGGCACCGGGGAGCTGTTTTTT. Its protein is CASSQSRGTGELFF.

This clone was seen more than once but under ten times. The chain recombines TRBV4-2 with TRBJ2-3; possible D gene TRBD2, 6 bases. Germline-derived CDR1 and CDR2 are LGHNA and YNFKEQ. V was cut by 1 base and J by 0 bases, with 8 bases left in between. CDR3 size: 15 residues. The CDR3 reads CASSQGGVSTDTQYF. CDR3 DNA: TGTGCCAGCAGCCAAGGGGGGGTGAGCACAGATACGCAGTATTTT.

This clone appeared once. The chain is built from TRBV10-3 and TRBJ1-3, with D possibly matching TRBD1 (5 bases). CDR3 length: 16 amino acids. Germline V CDR1 and CDR2: ENHRY, SYGVKD. The V end was cut by 0 bases, the J end by 2 bases, with 11 bases between. CDR3 region: CAISESRVEAGNTIYF. The CDR3 DNA sequence: TGTGCCATCAGTGAGTCCAGGGTCGAGGCTGGAAACACCATATATTTT.

This chain joins TRBV13 and TRBJ1-6; TRBD1 aligns across 9 bases. Unmatched junction bases numbered 6, after V lost 5 bases and J lost 7 bases. The CDR3 contains 15 residues. Germline V CDR1 and CDR2: PRHDT, FYEKMQ (reference sequence). CDR3 sequence: CASSINRGLNSPLHF. The CDR3, as DNA: TGTGCCAGCAGCATCAACAGGGGGCTCAATTCACCCCTCCACTTT.

The CDR3 reads CASSIGPYGYTF. CDR3 nucleotides: TGTGCCAGTAGTATAGGGCCCTATGGCTACACCTTC. The chain joins TRBV19 to TRBJ1-2; the D is unclear. Trimming took off 1 base at V and 4 bases at J, with 4 bases between the two ends. The CDR3 extends over 12 amino acids. Germline CDR1 is LNHDA and CDR2 is SQIVND (reference sequence).

The rearrangement uses TRBV5-1 and TRBJ2-1; the D gene is possibly TRBD2 (5 bases). CDR3 size: 16 residues. Per germline, CDR1 SGHRS and CDR2 YFSETQ. V lost 0 bases to trimming and J lost 1 base, with 11 bases between them. For the CDR3, the DNA is TGCGCCAGCAGCTTGGCTCCTAGAGGGTCCTACAATGAGCAGTTCTTC. Encoded protein: CASSLAPRGSYNEQFF.

The chain couples TRBV15 to TRBJ2-7, with 13 bases fitting TRBD2. V lost 4 bases, J lost 2 bases, and 2 bases stayed unmatched. This CDR3 comprises 15 residues. Germline CDR1 is LNHNV and CDR2 is YYDKDF (reference sequence). The CDR3 coding sequence is TGTGCCACCAGCATCGGGACTAGCGGGACCTACGAGCAGTACTTC. This translates into CATSIGTSGTYEQYF. The entire variable domain, with the rest obtained from reference TRBV15 and TRBJ2-7, is as follows: DAMVIQNPRYQVTQFGKPVTLSCSQTLNHNVMYWYQQKSSQAPKLLFHYYDKDFNNEADTPDNFQSRRPNTSFCFLDIRSPGLGDTAMYLCATSIGTSGTYEQYFGPGTRLTVT.

The V call is TRBV4-2, the J call TRBJ2-1; TRBD2 matches at 7 bases. V shed 0 bases, J shed 3 bases, and the junction held 11 bases outside the gene matches. CDR3 size: 18 residues. Germline-derived CDR1 and CDR2 are LGHNA and YNFKEQ. The CDR3 spells CASSQEVTGGILYNEQFF. CDR3 DNA: TGTGCCAGCAGCCAAGAAGTCACGGGAGGCATACTCTACAATGAGCAGTTCTTC.

The CDR3 sequence is CASSQAGTRIGELFF. CDR3 DNA sequence: TGCGCCAGCAGCCAAGCCGGGACTAGAATCGGGGAGCTGTTTTTT. The V gene is TRBV4-1, the J gene TRBJ2-2; 8 nucleotides line up with TRBD2. The CDR3 loop spans 15 amino acids. The trim removed 1 base at V and 7 bases at J, leaving 5 bases unmatched. CDR1 is MGHRA, CDR2 YSYEKL, per germline.

The chain has TRBV5-1 and TRBJ2-2; D is possibly TRBD2 (5 bases). CDR3 length equals 16 residues. The V gene lost 2 bases and the J gene lost 5 bases, with 16 bases spanning the gap. CDR1 and CDR2 from the germline V gene are SGHRS and YFSETQ. In DNA form, the CDR3 reads TGCGCCAGCAGCTTTGGGAGAGTGGGCCTAACCGGGGAGCTGTTTTTT. It specifies CASSFGRVGLTGELFF.

The rearrangement joins TRBV6-5 to TRBJ1-2; D might be TRBD1 (5 bases). Trimming left V 2 bases short and J 3 bases short, with 13 bases between. Germline loops: CDR1 MNHEY, CDR2 SVGAGI. The CDR3 has 15 residues. The CDR3 is CASSYVGGVDYGYTF. DNA for the CDR3: TGTGCCAGCAGTTACGTCGGAGGGGTCGACTATGGCTACACCTTC.

The chain carries TRBV6-1 and TRBJ1-2, with 9 bases matching TRBD1. J gave up 5 bases and V 1 base, and 5 bases lay outside the gene matches. The CDR3 runs 15 residues. Germline-derived CDR1 and CDR2 are MNHNS and SASEGT. CDR3 nucleotides: TGTGCCAGCAGTGAAGTTCACGGGACAGGGTATGGCTACACCTTC. Translating gives CASSEVHGTGYGYTF.

This clone was recorded a few times. The chain recombines TRBV4-1 with TRBJ1-1; the D gene is possibly TRBD1 (5 bases). Trimming took off 2 bases at V and 4 bases at J, with 5 bases between the two ends. Germline CDR1 reads MGHRA; CDR2 reads YSYEKL. This CDR3 has 12 amino acids. The CDR3 region has the DNA TGCGCCAGCAGCCAACAGGGCACTGAAGCTTTCTTT. Translating gives CASSQQGTEAFF.

J is TRBJ2-7 and V is TRBV7-2; perhaps TRBD1 as D (5 bases). Per the germline V gene, CDR1 is SGHTA and CDR2 is FQGNSA. V dropped 1 base and J dropped 2 bases, with 15 bases sitting between them. The CDR3 contains 16 residues. The chain's CDR3 is CASSLGSKRTTYEQYF. In DNA form, the CDR3 reads TGTGCCAGCAGCTTAGGAAGTAAGAGGACAACCTACGAGCAGTACTTC.

The rearrangement uses TRBV19 and TRBJ2-1, with TRBD1 matching over 11 bases. Trimming removed 5 bases from V and 7 bases from J; junction bases left unmatched: 16. CDR1 LNHDA and CDR2 SQIVND come from the germline V gene (reference sequence). The CDR3 length is 18 residues. CDR3 coding DNA: TGTGCCAGTAGTGCAGGACCGGGACAGGGGGTAGTTTATAATGAGCAGTTCTTC. Its translation is CASSAGPGQGVVYNEQFF.

As for this clone: This sample also contains other DNA sequences that code for the same CDR3. The chain joins TRBV6-6 to TRBJ1-5; the D gene is possibly TRBD1 (6 bases). The V gene's germline CDR1 is MNHNY and CDR2 SVGAGI (reference sequence). The V end lost 2 bases, the J end lost 2 bases, and 7 bases lay between the germline ends. The CDR3 loop spans 14 amino acids. This CDR3 reads CASSYRQGNQPQHF. In DNA, the CDR3 is TGTGCCAGCAGTTACCGACAGGGCAATCAGCCCCAGCATTTT.